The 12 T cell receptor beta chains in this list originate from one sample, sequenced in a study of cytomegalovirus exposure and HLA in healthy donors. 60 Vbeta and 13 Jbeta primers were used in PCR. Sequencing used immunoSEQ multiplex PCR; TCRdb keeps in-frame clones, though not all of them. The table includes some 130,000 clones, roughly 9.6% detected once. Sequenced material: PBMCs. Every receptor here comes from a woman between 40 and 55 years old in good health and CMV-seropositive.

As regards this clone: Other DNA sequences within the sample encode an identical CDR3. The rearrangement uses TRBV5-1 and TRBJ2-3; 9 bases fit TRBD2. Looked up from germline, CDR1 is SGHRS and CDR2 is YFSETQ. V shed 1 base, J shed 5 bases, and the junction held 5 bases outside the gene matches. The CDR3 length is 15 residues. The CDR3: CASSLLAGGQDTQYF. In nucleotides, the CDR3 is TGCGCCAGCAGCTTGTTGGCGGGGGGGCAAGATACGCAGTATTTT.

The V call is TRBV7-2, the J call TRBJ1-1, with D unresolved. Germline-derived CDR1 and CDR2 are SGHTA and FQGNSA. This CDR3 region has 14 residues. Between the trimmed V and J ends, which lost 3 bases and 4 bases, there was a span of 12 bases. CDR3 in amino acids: CASSLFGSGTEAFF. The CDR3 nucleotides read TGTGCCAGCAGCTTGTTCGGGTCGGGCACTGAAGCTTTCTTT.

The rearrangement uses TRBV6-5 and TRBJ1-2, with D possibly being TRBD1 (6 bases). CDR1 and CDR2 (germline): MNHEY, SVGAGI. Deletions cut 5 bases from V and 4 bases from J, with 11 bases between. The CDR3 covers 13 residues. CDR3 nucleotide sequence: TGTGCCAGCAGTCAGGACAGCCGCTATGGCTACACCTTC. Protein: CASSQDSRYGYTF.

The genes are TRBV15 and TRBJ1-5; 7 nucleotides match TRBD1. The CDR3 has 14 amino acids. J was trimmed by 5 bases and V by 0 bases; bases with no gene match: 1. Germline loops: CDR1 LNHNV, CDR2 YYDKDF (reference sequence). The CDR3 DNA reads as TGTGCCACCAGCAGAGACAGGGGGTATCAGCCCCAGCATTTT. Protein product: CATSRDRGYQPQHF.

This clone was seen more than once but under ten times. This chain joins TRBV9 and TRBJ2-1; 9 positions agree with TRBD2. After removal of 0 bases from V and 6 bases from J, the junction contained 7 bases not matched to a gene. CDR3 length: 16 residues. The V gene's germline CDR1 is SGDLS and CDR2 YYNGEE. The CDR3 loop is CASSVGGGGAPNEQFF. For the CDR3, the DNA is TGTGCCAGCAGCGTAGGGGGCGGGGGGGCGCCCAATGAGCAGTTCTTC.

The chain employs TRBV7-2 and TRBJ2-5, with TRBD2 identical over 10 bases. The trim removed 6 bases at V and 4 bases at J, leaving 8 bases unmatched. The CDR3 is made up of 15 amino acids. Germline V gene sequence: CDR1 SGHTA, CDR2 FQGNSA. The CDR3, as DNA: TGTGCCAGCAGTATGCTAGCGGGGGTCCCAGAGACCCAGTACTTC. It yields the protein CASSMLAGVPETQYF.

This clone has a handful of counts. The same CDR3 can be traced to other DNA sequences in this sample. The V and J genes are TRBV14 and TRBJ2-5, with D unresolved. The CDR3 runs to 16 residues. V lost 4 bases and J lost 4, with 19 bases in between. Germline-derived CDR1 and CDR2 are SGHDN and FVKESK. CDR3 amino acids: CASSPHRPGIGETQYF. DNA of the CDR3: TGTGCCAGCAGCCCACACAGACCAGGAATAGGAGAGACCCAGTACTTC.

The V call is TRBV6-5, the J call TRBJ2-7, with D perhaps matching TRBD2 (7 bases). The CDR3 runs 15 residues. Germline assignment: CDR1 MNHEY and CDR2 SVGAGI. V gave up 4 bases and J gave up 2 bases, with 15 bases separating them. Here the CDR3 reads CASSFGGGETYEQYF. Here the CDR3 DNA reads TGTGCCAGCAGTTTCGGAGGGGGGGAAACCTACGAGCAGTACTTC.

The CDR3 region is CASGGKSRWEPQHF. CDR3 DNA: TGTGCCAGCGGGGGGAAATCGAGGTGGGAGCCCCAGCATTTT. The chain is built from TRBV27 and TRBJ1-5, with D possibly being TRBD1 (5 bases). V was trimmed by 8 bases and J by 8 bases, leaving 19 bases between them. The CDR3 is made up of 14 amino acids. The germline V gene encodes CDR1 MNHEY and CDR2 SMNVEV (reference sequence).

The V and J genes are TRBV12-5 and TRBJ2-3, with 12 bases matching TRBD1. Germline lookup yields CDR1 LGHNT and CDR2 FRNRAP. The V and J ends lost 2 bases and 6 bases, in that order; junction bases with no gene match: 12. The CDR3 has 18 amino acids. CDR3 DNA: TGTGCTAGTGGTTTGCCGCCGGGACAGGGGGCGCGGGGGGATACGCAGTATTTT. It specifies CASGLPPGQGARGDTQYF. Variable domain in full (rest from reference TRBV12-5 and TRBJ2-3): DARVTQTPRHKVTEMGQEVTMRCQPILGHNTVFWYRQTMMQGLELLAYFRNRAPLDDSGMPKDRFSAEMPDATLATLKIQPSEPRDSAVYFCASGLPPGQGARGDTQYFGPGTRLTVL.

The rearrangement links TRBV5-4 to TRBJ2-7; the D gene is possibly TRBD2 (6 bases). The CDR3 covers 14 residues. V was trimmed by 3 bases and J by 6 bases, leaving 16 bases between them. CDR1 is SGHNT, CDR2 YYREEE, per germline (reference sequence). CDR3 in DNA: TGTGCCAGCAGCTCTCCCCCGGGACTCGCCGAGCAGTACTTC. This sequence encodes CASSSPPGLAEQYF.

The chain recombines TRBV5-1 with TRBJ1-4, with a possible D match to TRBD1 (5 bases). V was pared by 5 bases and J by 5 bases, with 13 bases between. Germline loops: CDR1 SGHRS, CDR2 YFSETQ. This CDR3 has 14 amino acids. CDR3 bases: TGCGCCAGCAGGCGGGACGTCGGCAATGAAAAACTGTTTTTT. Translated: CASRRDVGNEKLFF. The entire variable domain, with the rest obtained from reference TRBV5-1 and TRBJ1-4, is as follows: KAGVTQTPRYLIKTRGQQVTLSCSPISGHRSVSWYQQTPGQGLQFLFEYFSETQRNKGNFPGRFSGRQFSNSRSEMNVSTLELGDSALYLCASRRDVGNEKLFFGSGTQLSVL.